This record looks at one TCR beta chain sequence and its context. This study enrolled people aged about 18 to 95 from approximately 25 US geographic areas. Cohort allocation depended upon clinical history that participants reported. Some clones are missing from TCRdb's copy, which holds only in-frame ones; the method was immunoSEQ multiplex PCR. Among approximately 250,000 clones listed, approximately 88% were seen once. The record originates from a study of blood T cell repertoires in COVID-19. Overall study context: Whether acute or convalescent, the COVID-19 samples came from the United States, Italy and Spain. T cells, B-cell-depleted T cells, or PBMCs supplied cDNA or gDNA.

Germline CDR1 SGHNT, CDR2 YYREEE (reference sequence). This CDR3 has 13 residues. V dropped 4 bases and J dropped 6 bases, with 12 bases sitting between them. The receptor was derived from a woman aged 40 to 50 with acute COVID-19. This rearrangement joins TRBV5-4 to TRBJ2-3; D remains unclear. The sample comprised PBMCs or T cells enriched from blood (not recorded which). CDR3: CASSNPVADTQYF. The CDR3 DNA is TGTGCCAGCAGCAACCCAGTCGCCGATACGCAGTATTTT.